The rows below give T cell receptor beta chains drawn from one sample of a study of cytomegalovirus exposure and HLA in healthy donors. The assay was immunoSEQ multiplex PCR, and TCRdb's table has in-frame clones only and misses some. The sample contains fewer than 130,000 clones, roughly 80% of which appear only once. The material sequenced was PBMCs. The receptor source for this set is a female donor in good health and CMV-seropositive. Both conserved end residues are part of each CDR3. The order of the fields is V gene, D gene, clone size, J gene, CDR3 DNA, CDR3 protein. The D gene is left open where the match is weak. For some rows the clone size is stated as once, few or many, or as a class when expanded; others skip it.

V: TRBV5-1; D: -; size: few; J: TRBJ2-1; DNA: TGCGCCAGCAGCTGGCAGGAGGGAGTCAACAATGAGCAGTTCTTC; CDR3: CASSWQEGVNNEQFF
V: TRBV30; D: -; size: few; J: TRBJ1-4; DNA: TGTGCCTGGAGTGTACGGGGGACGACTAATGAAAAACTGTTTTTT; CDR3: CAWSVRGTTNEKLFF
V: TRBV2; D: TRBD2; size: -; J: TRBJ2-5; DNA: TGTGCCAGCAGTGTAAGCGGGAGCCAAGAGACCCAGTACTTC; CDR3: CASSVSGSQETQYF
V: TRBV4-1; D: TRBD2; size: -; J: TRBJ2-7; DNA: TGCGCCAGCAGCCAGGGCCCGGCTAGCGGGGAGGGTGAGCAGTACTTC; CDR3: CASSQGPASGEGEQYF
V: TRBV2; D: -; size: -; J: TRBJ2-1; DNA: TGTGCCAGCAGTGATCGGCAGGGTTCGGGTACGTTCTTC; CDR3: CASSDRQGSGTFF
V: TRBV7-9; D: -; size: -; J: TRBJ2-4; DNA: TGTGCCAGCAGCTCGACGACTGTAGCCAAAAACATTCAGTACTTC; CDR3: CASSSTTVAKNIQYF
V: TRBV27; D: TRBD1; size: once; J: TRBJ2-1; DNA: TGTGCCAGCAGTCTCGGACAGGGCCAATACAATGAGCAGTTCTTC; CDR3: CASSLGQGQYNEQFF
V: TRBV9; D: TRBD2; size: -; J: TRBJ2-5; DNA: TGTGCCAGCAGCGGAGGGGCACTAGCGGGAGGAGGGGGAGAGACCCAGTACTTC; CDR3: CASSGGALAGGGGETQYF
V: TRBV6-1; D: TRBD1; size: -; J: TRBJ1-5; DNA: TGTGCCAGCAGTACCGAGGGACAGGGCTTACAGCCCCAGCATTTT; CDR3: CASSTEGQGLQPQHF
V: TRBV10-3; D: -; size: -; J: TRBJ2-3; DNA: TGTGCCATCAGTGAGGGCAGGAACACAGATACGCAGTATTTT; CDR3: CAISEGRNTDTQYF
V: TRBV29-1; D: -; size: -; J: TRBJ2-7; DNA: TGCAGCGTTGTAGGTGACAGGACGAGCTCCTACGAGCAGTACTTC; CDR3: CSVVGDRTSSYEQYF
V: TRBV7-9; D: TRBD1; size: -; J: TRBJ1-4; DNA: TGTGCCAGCAGCCCCGGGACAGCGGACGAAAAACTGTTTTTT; CDR3: CASSPGTADEKLFF